A selection of T cell receptor beta chains follows, all from one sample in a study of shared clonotypes between healthy human individuals. The protocol was immunoSEQ multiplex PCR, while the TCRdb copy is restricted to in-frame clones and leaves out a portion. Found here are 2,500,000 or so clones, around nine tenths of them singletons; the top ten hold 0.13% to 0.15%. The sample comprised naive CD4+ T cells sorted from blood. The receptors derive from a young man in good health. The CDR3 runs from the conserved cysteine through the conserved F or W. The D gene is left open where the match is weak.

v_gene	j_gene	d_gene	len	CDR3aa	CDR3nt
TRBV30	TRBJ1-6	TRBD1	15	CAWIARQGLNSPLHF	TGTGCCTGGATCGCCCGACAGGGACTTAATTCACCCCTCCACTTT
TRBV7-2	TRBJ1-2	NA	15	CASSPRAGAWYGYTF	TGTGCCAGCAGCCCACGGGCGGGAGCCTGGTATGGCTACACCTTC
TRBV5-6	TRBJ2-5	NA	13	CASRGRRLETQYF	TGTGCCAGCAGGGGCAGGAGGCTAGAGACCCAGTACTTC
TRBV27	TRBJ1-4	NA	14	CASSTSATNEKLFF	TGTGCCAGCAGTACATCTGCAACTAATGAAAAACTGTTTTTT
TRBV27	TRBJ2-7	TRBD1	14	CASRLDRGSYEQYF	TGTGCCAGCAGACTAGACAGGGGAAGCTACGAGCAGTACTTC
TRBV27	TRBJ1-1	NA	17	CASSSTIKRFGAEVAFF	TGTGCCAGCAGTTCGACCATTAAGCGTTTCGGGGCGGAAGTAGCTTTCTTT
TRBV12-5	TRBJ1-5	TRBD1	15	CASGRWTGDNQPQHF	TGTGCTAGTGGACGATGGACAGGGGACAATCAGCCCCAGCATTTT
TRBV6-5	TRBJ1-2	NA	13	CASSFTGNYGYTF	TGTGCCAGCAGCTTCACAGGGAACTATGGCTACACCTTC
TRBV11-2	TRBJ2-2	NA	15	CASSLGGVSTGELFF	TGTGCCAGCAGCTTAGGGGGAGTCAGCACCGGGGAGCTGTTTTTT
TRBV30	TRBJ2-1	TRBD2	16	CAWSAGTSGSYNEQFF	TGTGCCTGGAGTGCCGGGACTAGCGGGAGTTACAATGAGCAGTTCTTC
TRBV6-1	TRBJ2-2	NA	15	CASSTPRLNTGELFF	TGTGCCAGCTCCACCCCCCGGCTTAACACCGGGGAGCTGTTTTTT